This entry features one TCR beta chain sequence. Clones were sequenced by immunoSEQ multiplex PCR, and TCRdb holds only the in-frame ones, with some missing. The repertoire holds about 110,000 clones, with about 93% as singletons. The data are from a study of blood T cell repertoires in COVID-19. Whole-study context: Specimens from acute and convalescent COVID-19 originated in the United States, Italy and Spain. In each case, the material was cDNA or gDNA derived from T cells, B-cell-depleted T cells, or PBMCs.

CDR1 and CDR2 (germline): LGHDT, YNNKEL (reference sequence). Trimming pared 0 bases from V and 7 bases from J, leaving 16 bases between. The CDR3 consists of 16 residues. This TCR derives from a woman in her thirties with acute or convalescent COVID-19. Material for sequencing was peripheral blood. V gene TRBV3-1 (or the pseudogene TRBV3-2) combines with J gene TRBJ2-1; TRBD1 might be the D (6 bases). The CDR3, as DNA: TGTGCCAGCAGCCAAGATCAATGGGGGCATCAGAATGAGCAGTTCTTC. It yields the protein CASSQDQWGHQNEQFF.